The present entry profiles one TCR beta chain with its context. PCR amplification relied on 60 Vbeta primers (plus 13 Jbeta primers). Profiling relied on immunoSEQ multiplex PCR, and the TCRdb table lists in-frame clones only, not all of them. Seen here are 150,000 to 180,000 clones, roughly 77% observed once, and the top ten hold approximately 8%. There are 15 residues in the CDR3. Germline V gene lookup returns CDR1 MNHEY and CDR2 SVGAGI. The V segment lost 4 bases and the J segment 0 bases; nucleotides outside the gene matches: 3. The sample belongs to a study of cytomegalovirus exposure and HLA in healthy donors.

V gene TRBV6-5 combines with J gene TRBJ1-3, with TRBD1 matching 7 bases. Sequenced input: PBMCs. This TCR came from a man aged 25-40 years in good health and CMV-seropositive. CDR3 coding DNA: TGTGCCAGCAGTTGGAGACAGGGCTCTGGAAACACCATATATTTT. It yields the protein CASSWRQGSGNTIYF.